The table lists the clone carrying this T cell receptor beta chain with many counts. A single record per CDR3 protein comes from TCRdb applying MiXCR to the 5' RACE reads. The sample yields about 320,000 distinct CDR3 sequences, approximately 7% seen once. The record originates from a study of T cells after yellow fever vaccination. The CDR3 runs to 15 residues. From germline, CDR1 is SGHRS and CDR2 YFSETQ. Losses at the gene ends were 3 bases for V and 4 bases for J; bases not matched to a gene: 7. The chain couples TRBV5-1 to TRBJ2-1, with TRBD2 identical over 7 bases. Material: PBMCs, obtained more than 35 days after the first yellow fever vaccination. The sequence derives from a man in his late teens or twenties who received the YFV17D yellow fever vaccine. CDR3 residues: CASSSTGTTYNEQFF. The CDR3 DNA is TGCGCCAGCAGCTCGACCGGGACTACTTACAATGAGCAGTTCTTC.